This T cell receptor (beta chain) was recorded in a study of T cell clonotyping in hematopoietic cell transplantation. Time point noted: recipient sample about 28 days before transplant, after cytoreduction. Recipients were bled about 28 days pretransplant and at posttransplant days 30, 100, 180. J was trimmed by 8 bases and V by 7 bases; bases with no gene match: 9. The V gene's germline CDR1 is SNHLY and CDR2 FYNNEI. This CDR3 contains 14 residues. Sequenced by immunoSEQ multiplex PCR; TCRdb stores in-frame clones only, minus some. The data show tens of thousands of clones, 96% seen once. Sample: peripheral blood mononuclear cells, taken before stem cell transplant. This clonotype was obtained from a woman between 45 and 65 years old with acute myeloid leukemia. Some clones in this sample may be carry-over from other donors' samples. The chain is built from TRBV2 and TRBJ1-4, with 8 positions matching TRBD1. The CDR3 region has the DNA TGTGCCAGCAAGACGGACAGGGCTTGGGAAAAACTGTTTTTT. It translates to CASKTDRAWEKLFF.